This TCR beta chain came from a study of technical replicates of blood from a handful of donors (dated by TCRdb to about 2017). The CDR3 sequence holds 18 residues, the cysteine and phenylalanine included. The read is trimmed to its CDR3 DNA, 54 bases read in frame from base 1. The germline V gene yields MGHRA for CDR1 and YSYEKL for CDR2. The V end gives up 0 bases and the J end 5 bases, leaving 13 bases in the junction not matched to a gene. In the case of this clone: It has no known antigen specificity. Base qualities are not at hand, and no much larger clone is one base apart.

Libraries were constructed by the immunoSEQ multiplex PCR assay. Here the immuneACCESS table is served through TCRdb, limited to in-frame sequences with V and J called. Missing clones are a known gap in these copies; in checked studies unresolved V genes cover under half, and the rest lacks a known reason. The sample records 65,000 to 90,000 clones, more than 90% of which are singletons. Around 4.6% of the sample rests with the top ten. Sequenced: PBMCs. This chain is built from TRBV4-1 and TRBJ1-5, with 7 bases aligning to TRBD1. This sequence originates from a human donor in good health. Some clones in this sample may be carry-over from other donors' samples. The CDR3 amino acid sequence is: CASSQEWARGRGYQPQHF. The DNA sequence follows: TGCGCCAGCAGCCAAGAGTGGGCAAGGGGGCGAGGGTATCAGCCCCAGCATTTT.